A single sample gave rise to the 22 T cell receptor beta chains below, sequenced in a study of shared clonotypes between healthy human individuals. TCRdb's table, derived via immunoSEQ multiplex PCR, lists solely in-frame clones and lacks some. The sample yields about a million clones, around 77% seen once. Sequencing used memory CD4+ T cells from PBMCs. The subset here: CD45RA-negative fraction. Every receptor here comes from a man aged 18 to 30 in good health. Some clones in this sample may be carry-over from other donors' samples.

Here the CDR3 reads CASSPRLGSTDTQYF. The CDR3 DNA reads TGTGCCAGCTCACCTCGACTGGGAAGCACAGATACGCAGTATTTT. The chain carries TRBV18 and TRBJ2-3, with D uncertain. Germline lookup yields CDR1 KGHSH and CDR2 LQKENI. Trimming pared 3 bases from V and 0 bases from J, leaving 10 bases between. The length of the CDR3 is 15 residues.

The chain links TRBV30 to TRBJ2-7; possibly TRBD2 for D (6 bases). Trimming shortened V by 6 bases and J by 0 bases, and 12 bases separated the two germline ends. CDR1 and CDR2 (germline): GTSNPN, SVGIG (reference sequence). The CDR3 has 13 amino acids. DNA of the CDR3: TGTGCCTGCGAGCGGGCAAGCTCCTACGAGCAGTACTTC. The encoded protein is CACERASSYEQYF. The full variable domain, with the rest looked up from reference TRBV30 and TRBJ2-7, is SQTIHQWPATLVQPVGSPLSLECTVEGTSNPNLYWYRQAAGRGLQLLFYSVGIGQISSEVPQNLSASRPQDRQFILSSKKLLLSDSGFYLCACERASSYEQYFGPGTRLTVT.

This clone was observed a few times. The chain uses TRBV30 and TRBJ1-5; D gene unclear. The V end lost 7 bases, the J end lost 5 bases, and 18 bases lay between the germline ends. Germline V CDR1 and CDR2: GTSNPN, SVGIG (reference sequence). This CDR3 region has 14 residues. The CDR3, as DNA: TGTGCCTCCTCCAAGGTGGCAGCGGATCAGCCCCAGCATTTT. Encoded protein: CASSKVAADQPQHF.

This clone showed up just once. The chain joins TRBV7-9 to TRBJ2-1, with a possible D match to TRBD2 (7 bases). The length of the CDR3 is 16 residues. Germline CDR1 is SEHNR and CDR2 is FQNEAQ (reference sequence). Trimming shortened V by 7 bases and J by 3 bases, and 19 bases separated the two germline ends. CDR3 DNA: TGTGCCAGCACCCCAGGGGCGGGGGCGATCTACAATGAGCAGTTCTTC. Translation gives CASTPGAGAIYNEQFF.

The V gene is TRBV7-2, the J gene TRBJ2-1; maybe TRBD2 (6 bases). Germline lookup yields CDR1 SGHTA and CDR2 FQGNSA. Trimming took off 5 bases at V and 0 bases at J, with 14 bases between the two ends. The CDR3 is 16 residues long. Here the CDR3 reads CASSLRAGPSYNEQFF. The CDR3 region has the DNA TGTGCCAGCAGCCTACGAGCGGGCCCCTCCTACAATGAGCAGTTCTTC. Together with reference TRBV7-2 and TRBJ2-1, the CDR3 gives the full variable domain: GAGVSQSPSNKVTEKGKDVELRCDPISGHTALYWYRQSLGQGLEFLIYFQGNSAPDKSGLPSDRFSAERTGGSVSTLTIQRTQQEDSAVYLCASSLRAGPSYNEQFFGPGTRLTVL.

The gene calls are TRBV7-2 and TRBJ2-7; D remains unclear. CDR3 length: 13 amino acids. Germline CDR1 reads SGHTA; CDR2 reads FQGNSA. Deletions cut 0 bases from V and 3 bases from J, with 6 bases between. The CDR3 coding sequence is TGTGCCAGCAGCTTAGCGCCATTCTACGAGCAGTACTTC. The encoded protein is CASSLAPFYEQYF.

The chain joins TRBV5-5 to TRBJ2-1; D remains unclear. V lost 5 bases and J 7 bases, leaving 13 bases between the germline ends. The CDR3 runs to 13 residues. CDR1 is SGHKS, CDR2 YYEKEE, per germline (reference sequence). For the CDR3, the DNA is TGTGCCAGCAGGCTCTCTTTCCGGAATGAGCAGTTCTTC. Its translation is CASRLSFRNEQFF.

The chain joins TRBV6-6 to TRBJ2-7; D may be TRBD1 or TRBD2 (5 bases each). Trimming took 5 bases from V and 5 from J, leaving 13 bases between them. Germline V CDR1 and CDR2: MNHNY, SVGAGI (reference sequence). This CDR3 is 13 amino acids long. CDR3 coding DNA: TGTGCCAGCAGTAGGGGAATGACTAACGAGCAGTACTTC. This codes for CASSRGMTNEQYF.

This clone was recorded only once. The chain employs TRBV6-4 and TRBJ2-5; 9 bases agree with TRBD2. Trimming at V came to 6 bases and at J to 5 bases, leaving 7 bases not matched to a gene. The CDR3 is made up of 14 amino acids. The germline V gene has CDR1 MRHNA and CDR2 SNTAGT. CDR3 DNA sequence: TGTGCCAGCAGCCCAACAGCGGGAGGTGAGACCCAGTACTTC. Protein product: CASSPTAGGETQYF.

Only a few counts were recorded for this clone. V usage is TRBV1 and J usage is TRBJ2-7; the D call in the table, TRBD2, was not verified against the DNA. TRBV1 has pseudogene status. There are 17 residues in the CDR3. CDR3 residues: CTSSQDRRVAGPYEQYF. The DNA of the CDR3 is TGCACCAGCAGCCAAGATCGGAGGGTAGCGGGCCCCTACGAGCAGTACTTC.

This clone was seen many times. V and J are TRBV5-4 and TRBJ2-3; TRBD2 might be the D (6 bases). Germline CDR1 reads SGHNT; CDR2 reads YYREEE (reference sequence). This CDR3 is built from 14 residues. With 2 bases removed from V and 6 bases from J, the gap between germline ends came to 13 bases. CDR3 sequence reads: CASSFGGGFDTQYF. The CDR3 DNA is TGTGCCAGCAGCTTCGGGGGAGGTTTCGATACGCAGTATTTT.

The rearrangement links TRBV28 to TRBJ1-2, with D uncertain. The CDR3 runs 13 residues. Germline CDR1 and CDR2: MDHEN and SYDVKM. Trimming stripped 11 bases from V and 7 bases from J, with 20 bases between. The CDR3 DNA follows: TGTGCCGGCTCCGTCCGGAATTTTGGTGGCTACACCTTC. This translates into CAGSVRNFGGYTF.

The gene calls are TRBV7-2 and TRBJ1-2; no firm D call. The CDR3 has 17 amino acids. The V gene lost 1 base and the J gene lost 8 bases, with 23 bases spanning the gap. Germline V gene data show CDR1 as SGHTA and CDR2 as FQGNSA. The CDR3 spells CASSLVAANIIGQGYTF. In nucleotides, the CDR3 is TGTGCCAGCAGCTTAGTGGCAGCAAACATCATCGGCCAGGGCTACACCTTC.

This clone was observed a handful of times. Here the CDR3 DNA reads TGTGCCAGCAACCGTTGGGGGAAAGCCCCCAATGAGCAGTTCTTC. Translated, it gives CASNRWGKAPNEQFF. This chain uses TRBV27 with TRBJ2-1; TRBD1 or TRBD2 may be the D gene (5 bases each). Germline lookup yields CDR1 MNHEY and CDR2 SMNVEV (reference sequence). Trimming pared 7 bases from V and 6 bases from J, leaving 19 bases between. This CDR3 is built from 15 residues.

The chain joins TRBV2 to TRBJ2-5; D could derive from TRBD1 or TRBD2 (6 bases each). Germline-derived CDR1 and CDR2 are SNHLY and FYNNEI. The V end lost 6 bases, the J end lost 2 bases, and 16 bases lay between the germline ends. CDR3 size: 15 residues. The CDR3 loop is CASSLTGGRQETQYF. The CDR3 DNA follows: TGTGCCAGCAGCCTGACCGGGGGCCGGCAAGAGACCCAGTACTTC.

This chain joins TRBV7-2 and TRBJ1-2, with D possibly TRBD1 on 5 matching bases. Trimming removed 2 bases from V and 4 bases from J, with 14 bases in between. This CDR3 has 15 residues. The germline CDR1 and CDR2 sequences are SGHTA and FQGNSA. CDR3 loop: CASSLSAWGVYGYTF. The CDR3 DNA reads TGTGCCAGCAGCTTAAGTGCGTGGGGGGTCTATGGCTACACCTTC.

The chain couples TRBV11-3 to TRBJ2-2, with 7 positions matching TRBD1. The V segment lost 5 bases and the J segment 0 bases; nucleotides outside the gene matches: 6. The germline V gene has CDR1 SGHNT and CDR2 YENEEA. This CDR3 spans 16 amino acids. CDR3 sequence (DNA): TGTGCCAGCAGCCCGCCACAGGGGTCGAACACCGGGGAGCTGTTTTTT. It codes for CASSPPQGSNTGELFF.

This chain uses TRBV7-3 with TRBJ1-2; TRBD1 agrees at 10 bases. V shed 7 bases, J shed 4 bases, and the junction held 12 bases outside the gene matches. This CDR3 comprises 16 residues. Germline CDR1 and CDR2: SGHTA and FQGTGA. The CDR3 sequence: CASTKADRGVGYGYTF. The CDR3 DNA sequence: TGTGCCAGCACGAAGGCGGACAGGGGGGTCGGCTATGGCTACACCTTC.

A word on this clone: In the same sample, other DNA sequences code for this CDR3. V usage is TRBV7-2 and J usage is TRBJ2-2; D is unresolved. V lost 0 bases to trimming and J lost 4 bases, with 12 bases between them. This CDR3 comprises 16 residues. In germline, CDR1 is SGHTA, CDR2 FQGNSA. In DNA, the CDR3 is TGTGCCAGCAGCTTAGCGCTCTTAGCCGGCACCGGGGAGCTGTTTTTT. Its protein is CASSLALLAGTGELFF.

This rearrangement joins TRBV7-3 to TRBJ2-3; the D gene is possibly TRBD2 (6 bases). The V and J ends lost 2 bases and 3 bases respectively, with 12 bases between them. CDR3 size: 15 residues. Germline CDR1 reads SGHTA; CDR2 reads FQGTGA. Here the CDR3 reads CASSLLYGSTDTQYF. The CDR3, as DNA: TGTGCCAGCAGCTTATTATACGGGAGTACAGATACGCAGTATTTT.

The V call is TRBV13, the J call TRBJ1-1, with D maybe TRBD1 (6 bases). CDR3 length equals 17 residues. V was pared by 0 bases and J by 0 bases, with 14 bases between. Germline V gene data show CDR1 as PRHDT and CDR2 as FYEKMQ (reference sequence). CDR3 nucleotide sequence: TGTGCCAGCAGCTTAGGACAGGGTTTACTAATGAACACTGAAGCTTTCTTT. Translating it yields CASSLGQGLLMNTEAFF.

The chain recombines TRBV5-8 with TRBJ1-2, with TRBD1 as a possible D gene (5 bases). The V gene's germline CDR1 is SGHTS and CDR2 YDEGEE. V was pared by 2 bases and J by 8 bases, with 16 bases between. This CDR3 contains 14 residues. CDR3 loop: CASSFKGRDGGYTF. CDR3 DNA: TGTGCCAGCAGCTTCAAGGGCCGGGACGGCGGCTACACCTTC.